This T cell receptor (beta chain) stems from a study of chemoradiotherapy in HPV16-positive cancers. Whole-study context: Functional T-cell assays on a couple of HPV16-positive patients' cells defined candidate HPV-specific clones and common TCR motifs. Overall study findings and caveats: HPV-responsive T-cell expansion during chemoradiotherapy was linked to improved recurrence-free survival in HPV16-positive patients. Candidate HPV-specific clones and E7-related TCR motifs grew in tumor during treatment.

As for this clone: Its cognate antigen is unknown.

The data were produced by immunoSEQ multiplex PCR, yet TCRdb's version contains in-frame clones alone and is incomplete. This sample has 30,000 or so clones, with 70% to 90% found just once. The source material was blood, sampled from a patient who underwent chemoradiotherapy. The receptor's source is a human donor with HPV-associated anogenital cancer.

The CDR3 is CASSPSQGGDSPLHF. The CDR3 coding sequence is TGTGCCAGCAGTCCGTCCCAAGGAGGGGATTCACCCCTCCACTTT. The chain has TRBV27 and TRBJ1-6; a weak D match, TRBD1 (5 bases). CDR3 length equals 15 residues. Trimming took 5 bases from V and 8 from J, leaving 16 bases between them. CDR1 is MNHEY, CDR2 SMNVEV, per germline (reference sequence).